These T cell receptor beta chains were read from a single sample in a study of shared clonotypes between healthy human individuals. This table comes from immunoSEQ multiplex PCR, and its TCRdb copy is limited to in-frame clones, with some not included. The sample lists 2,100,000 or so clones; 90% to 96% were seen once. Source material: naive CD4+ T cells sorted from blood. These receptors came from a man in his late teens or twenties in good health. CDR3s include the opening cysteine and the closing phenylalanine or tryptophan. The order of the fields is J gene, clone size, CDR3 length, V gene, D gene, CDR3 protein, CDR3 DNA. The D gene is left open where the match is weak. Clone size, where shown, is once, few, many, or a class for clones that have expanded.

TRBJ1-2 | - | 14 | TRBV7-2 | - | CASSPPLMGAGYTF | TGTGCCAGCAGCCCCCCCTTGATGGGGGCCGGCTACACCTTC
TRBJ2-5 | - | 15 | TRBV7-2 | - | CASSLAGWGQETQYF | TGTGCCAGCAGCTTAGCAGGGTGGGGGCAAGAGACCCAGTACTTC
TRBJ2-6 | - | 17 | TRBV7-9 | - | CASSLALGSSGANVLTF | TGTGCCAGCAGCTTAGCGCTGGGCAGCTCTGGGGCCAACGTCCTGACTTTC
TRBJ2-3 | - | 14 | TRBV7-3 | TRBD1 | CASSLDRITDTQYF | TGTGCCAGCAGCTTGGACAGGATTACAGATACGCAGTATTTT
TRBJ1-4 | - | 13 | TRBV30 | TRBD1 | CAWSGTGVAKLFF | TGTGCCTGGAGTGGGACAGGGGTGGCAAAACTGTTTTTT
TRBJ1-4 | - | 13 | TRBV5-1 | - | CASSLEGRGKLFF | TGCGCCAGCAGCTTGGAAGGACGAGGAAAACTGTTTTTT
TRBJ1-5 | - | 15 | TRBV28 | - | CASSFSRRPNQPQHF | TGTGCCAGCAGTTTTAGTCGCCGCCCAAATCAGCCCCAGCATTTT
TRBJ1-5 | - | 13 | TRBV5-8 | - | CASSLSKNQPQHF | TGTGCCAGCAGCTTGTCGAAAAATCAGCCCCAGCATTTT
TRBJ1-5 | - | 16 | TRBV27 | TRBD1 | CASSFGTGGGNQPQHF | TGTGCCAGCAGTTTCGGGACAGGGGGCGGGAATCAGCCCCAGCATTTT
TRBJ2-7 | - | 17 | TRBV5-4 | TRBD1 | CASSGPPGQGSSYEQYF | TGTGCCAGCAGCGGGCCGCCGGGACAGGGTAGCTCCTACGAGCAGTACTTC
TRBJ1-4 | once | 18 | TRBV5-1 | TRBD1 | CASSLTGTGLFANEKLFF | TGCGCCAGCAGCCTCACCGGGACAGGGCTCTTTGCTAATGAAAAACTGTTTTTT
TRBJ2-5 | - | 13 | TRBV2 | TRBD1 | CASRRGQQETQYF | TGTGCCAGCAGACGGGGACAGCAAGAGACCCAGTACTTC
TRBJ1-6 | - | 15 | TRBV15 | - | CATSTPAGSRSPLHF | TGTGCCACCAGCACCCCCGCGGGGTCGAGATCACCCCTCCACTTT
TRBJ1-1 | - | 16 | TRBV7-9 | - | CASSRRQVIMNTEAFF | TGTGCCAGCAGCCGTCGACAGGTCATCATGAACACTGAAGCTTTCTTT
TRBJ2-5 | - | 18 | TRBV4-1 | TRBD2 | CASSQDGRGTSGGETQYF | TGCGCCAGCAGCCAAGATGGACGTGGGACTAGCGGGGGAGAGACCCAGTACTTC
TRBJ1-2 | - | 15 | TRBV10-3 | - | CAISSVGGNNYGYTF | TGTGCCATCAGTTCTGTGGGCGGAAATAACTATGGCTACACCTTC
TRBJ1-4 | - | 16 | TRBV10-3 | TRBD1 | CAISSAQGRANEKLFF | TGTGCCATCAGTTCCGCACAGGGGCGCGCGAATGAAAAACTGTTTTTT
TRBJ2-7 | once | 16 | TRBV7-9 | - | CASTPRGRDTKYEQYF | TGTGCCAGCACCCCCAGGGGCCGGGACACTAAATACGAGCAGTACTTC
TRBJ2-1 | - | 12 | TRBV5-1 | - | CASSFSLNEQFF | TGCGCCAGCAGCTTCTCCTTAAATGAGCAGTTCTTC
TRBJ1-1 | - | 14 | TRBV30 | - | CAWSVGRSNTEAFF | TGTGCCTGGAGTGTGGGGCGATCAAACACTGAAGCTTTCTTT
TRBJ1-1 | - | 14 | TRBV10-3 | TRBD1 | CAIRFGTANTEAFF | TGTGCCATCAGATTCGGGACAGCCAACACTGAAGCTTTCTTT
TRBJ2-5 | once | 14 | TRBV2 | - | CASSPPGLQETQYF | TGTGCCAGCAGTCCTCCGGGACTCCAAGAGACCCAGTACTTC
TRBJ2-5 | - | 15 | TRBV28 | TRBD2 | CASSLHGTSSETQYF | TGTGCCAGCAGTTTACACGGGACTAGCTCAGAGACCCAGTACTTC
TRBJ2-3 | - | 13 | TRBV11-2 | - | CASSLDRFDTQYF | TGTGCCAGCAGCTTAGACCGATTCGATACGCAGTATTTT
TRBJ1-4 | once | 11 | TRBV20-1 | - | CSASFAEKLFF | TGCAGTGCTAGTTTCGCGGAAAAACTGTTTTTT
TRBJ2-1 | - | 13 | TRBV10-1 | - | CASSEMVRDEQFF | TGCGCCAGCAGTGAAATGGTTCGGGATGAGCAGTTCTTC
TRBJ2-2 | - | 14 | TRBV27 | - | CASKLGGGTGELFF | TGTGCCAGTAAGCTAGGGGGTGGCACCGGGGAGCTGTTTTTT
TRBJ2-3 | - | 16 | TRBV6-1 | - | CASSDLPGGVTDTQYF | TGTGCCAGCAGTGACCTTCCCGGGGGCGTCACAGATACGCAGTATTTT
TRBJ2-3 | once | 14 | TRBV18 | - | CASSPGRAVDTQYF | TGTGCCAGCTCACCAGGCAGGGCGGTAGATACGCAGTATTTT
TRBJ2-1 | once | 15 | TRBV5-1 | - | CASSLDISSYNEQFF | TGCGCCAGCAGCCTCGACATTAGCTCCTACAATGAGCAGTTCTTC
TRBJ1-4 | - | 15 | TRBV25-1 | TRBD1 | CASRGDRATNEKLFF | TGTGCCAGCAGAGGGGACAGAGCAACTAATGAAAAACTGTTTTTT
TRBJ2-7 | - | 15 | TRBV6-5 | TRBD2 | CASSYKRGASGEQYF | TGTGCCAGCAGTTACAAGCGGGGCGCTTCGGGGGAGCAGTACTTC
TRBJ1-3 | - | 15 | TRBV11-2 | - | CASSLDSKGSNTIYF | TGTGCCAGCAGCTTAGACTCCAAGGGATCGAACACCATATATTTT
TRBJ1-1 | - | 15 | TRBV30 | TRBD1 | CAWTDLDRAYTEAFF | TGTGCCTGGACCGATCTGGACAGGGCGTACACTGAAGCTTTCTTT
TRBJ2-2 | - | 14 | TRBV2 | - | CASVSGMNTGELFF | TGTGCCAGCGTTAGCGGTATGAACACCGGGGAGCTGTTTTTT
TRBJ2-7 | - | 13 | TRBV30 | TRBD2 | CAWIERGGYEQYF | TGTGCCTGGATTGAGCGGGGGGGCTACGAGCAGTACTTC
TRBJ2-7 | - | 14 | TRBV18 | - | CASSPAGRGYEQYF | TGTGCCAGCTCACCGGCAGGGCGCGGATACGAGCAGTACTTC
TRBJ1-1 | - | 10 | TRBV30 | - | CAIVGNEAFF | TGTGCCATCGTCGGGAATGAAGCTTTCTTT